Listed below are T cell receptor beta chains from one sample, sequenced in a study of blood T cell repertoires in COVID-19. Assay: immunoSEQ multiplex PCR; the TCRdb copy retains only in-frame clones and omits some. The table records about 80,000 clones, around 87% of them present only once. Material: peripheral blood. The receptors derive from a woman over 75 with active or convalescent COVID-19. Each CDR3 is given with its conserved first and last residue. The D gene is left open where the match is weak. Expanded clones are given a class, and other clones once, few, many or no size at all.

clone size | D gene | J gene | V gene | CDR3 DNA | CDR3 protein
. | . | TRBJ1-2 | TRBV30 | TGTGCCTGGAGTGACCAGGGATTATACTCTGGCTACACCTTC | CAWSDQGLYSGYTF
. | . | TRBJ1-3 | TRBV11-2 | TGTGCCAGCAGCTTAGGCCCCAGCTCTGGAAACACCATATATTTT | CASSLGPSSGNTIYF
few | TRBD2 | TRBJ2-2 | TRBV30 | TGTGCCTCAAGGGGCGGGAGCACCACCGGGGAGCTGTTTTTT | CASRGGSTTGELFF
. | . | TRBJ2-7 | TRBV2 | TGTGCCAGCAGCGACAGGTCGTCTCCCTACGAGCAGTACTTC | CASSDRSSPYEQYF
. | TRBD2 | TRBJ2-5 | TRBV19 | TGTGCCAGCCGGGAGGTCGGGCAAGAGACCCAGTACTTC | CASREVGQETQYF
. | . | TRBJ2-2 | TRBV5-5 | TGTGCCAGCAGCAATCGGGAGTTCACGAACACCGGGGAGCTGTTTTTT | CASSNREFTNTGELFF
. | . | TRBJ2-7 | TRBV9 | TGTGCCAGCAGCGTAGATCCCCGGGGTAAGAACGAGCAGTACTTC | CASSVDPRGKNEQYF
. | . | TRBJ2-5 | TRBV3-1/TRBV3-2 | TGTGCCAGCAGCAAAGGGTTCCTAGCTGAGACCCAGTACTTC | CASSKGFLAETQYF
. | TRBD1 | TRBJ2-7 | TRBV28 | TGTGCCAGCAGTTTAAAATTCGGGACAGGGGATACCGAGCAGTACTTC | CASSLKFGTGDTEQYF
. | TRBD2 | TRBJ2-3 | TRBV9 | TGTGCCAGCAGCGTAGTAGAAGCGGGAATATCAGATACGCAGTATTTT | CASSVVEAGISDTQYF
. | TRBD1 | TRBJ1-5 | TRBV5-1 | TGCGCCAGCAGCCCATGGACAGGTGATCAGCCCCAGCATTTT | CASSPWTGDQPQHF
. | TRBD2 | TRBJ2-7 | TRBV3-1/TRBV3-2 | TGTGCCAGCAGCCTAACTAGCGGGAGTAGGAAGTGCAAAAACTACGAGCAGTACTTC | CASSLTSGSRKCKNYEQYF